One sample yielded the 14 T cell receptor beta chains listed below, sequenced in a study of long-term antiretroviral therapy in people with HIV. Version v3.0 of the immunoSEQ assay ran at survey level. Data came from immunoSEQ multiplex PCR; TCRdb stores just in-frame clones and leaves some out. The sample lists some 30,000 clones; 87% were seen once. Sequences were derived from unsorted PBMCs, sampled 1.1 years after starting antiretroviral therapy. These receptors were collected from a man aged 18 to 29 with HIV.

This chain links TRBV6-4 with TRBJ2-1; D call uncertain. The CDR3 is made up of 14 amino acids. Trimming removed 3 bases at V and 5 bases at J, with 11 bases between. Germline assignment: CDR1 MRHNA and CDR2 SNTAGT. The CDR3 nucleotides are TGTGCCAGCAGTGATTATTCTGACCACAATGAGCAGTTCTTC. It yields the protein CASSDYSDHNEQFF.

J is TRBJ2-7 and V is TRBV27; D is ambiguous. Germline values: CDR1 MNHEY, CDR2 SMNVEV (reference sequence). The CDR3 sequence is 13 residues long. Between the trimmed V and J ends, which lost 2 bases and 4 bases, there was a span of 9 bases. The CDR3 nucleotides are TGTGCCAGCAGTTTAAATGGGCCATACGAGCAGTACTTC. This sequence encodes CASSLNGPYEQYF.

The genes are TRBV14 and TRBJ1-2; no clear D. Germline assignment: CDR1 SGHDN and CDR2 FVKESK. V was clipped by 4 bases and J by 6 bases, with 15 bases between them. This CDR3 has 14 residues. The CDR3 loop reads CASSPLRPDHGYTF. The CDR3 bases are TGTGCCAGCAGCCCCCTTAGGCCAGATCATGGCTACACCTTC.

The chain has TRBV7-9 and TRBJ2-7; 7 nucleotides align to TRBD1. Germline CDR1 is SEHNR and CDR2 is FQNEAQ (reference sequence). The CDR3 totals 17 residues. Germline trimming cut 5 bases from V and 1 base from J; bases unmatched to any gene: 14. CDR3 nucleotide sequence: TGTGCCAGCAGCCCACTCGTGGACCAGGGGGAATCCTACGAGCAGTACTTC. Amino acid sequence: CASSPLVDQGESYEQYF. Based on the CDR3 plus reference TRBV7-9 and TRBJ2-7, the full variable domain is DTGVSQNPRHKITKRGQNVTFRCDPISEHNRLYWYRQTLGQGPEFLTYFQNEAQLEKSRLLSDRFSAERPKGSFSTLEIQRTEQGDSAMYLCASSPLVDQGESYEQYFGPGTRLTVT.

J is TRBJ1-1 and V is TRBV29-1; D not certain. The CDR3 loop spans 13 amino acids. Germline CDR1 and CDR2: SQVTM and ANQGSEA. V lost 7 bases to trimming and J lost 6 bases, with 18 bases between them. CDR3 DNA sequence: TGCAGCGCTAGCCCCCTTGGGCCTCCTGAAGCTTTCTTT. Its protein is CSASPLGPPEAFF.

This chain uses TRBV19 with TRBJ2-1, with 11 nucleotides matching TRBD2. Germline trimming cut 3 bases from V and 4 bases from J; bases unmatched to any gene: 8. Germline V gene lookup returns CDR1 LNHDA and CDR2 SQIVND (reference sequence). The CDR3 covers 17 residues. The CDR3 reads CASSIALLAGGYNEQFF. The CDR3 DNA follows: TGTGCCAGTAGTATTGCCCTCTTAGCGGGGGGGTACAATGAGCAGTTCTTC.

The chain links TRBV9 to TRBJ2-7; D is perhaps TRBD1 (5 bases). Trimming took off 4 bases at V and 0 bases at J, with 11 bases between the two ends. Germline values: CDR1 SGDLS, CDR2 YYNGEE. This CDR3 comprises 14 residues. The CDR3 loop reads CASSSDRDSYEQYF. The CDR3 coding sequence is TGTGCCAGCAGCTCAGACAGAGACTCCTACGAGCAGTACTTC.

The rearrangement links TRBV28 to TRBJ2-1; tentatively, D is TRBD1 (6 bases). Germline CDR1 MDHEN, CDR2 SYDVKM. V was cut by 4 bases and J by 5 bases, with 18 bases left in between. This CDR3 has 16 residues. In nucleotides, the CDR3 is TGTGCCAGCAGTTCCCTCGACGGACAGTCTAACAATGAGCAGTTCTTC. Its protein product is CASSSLDGQSNNEQFF.

The chain is built from TRBV2 and TRBJ1-6, with TRBD1 as a possible D gene (5 bases). CDR3 length: 13 residues. Germline-derived CDR1 and CDR2 are SNHLY and FYNNEI. Deletions cut 6 bases from V and 8 bases from J, with 11 bases between. CDR3 sequence: CASRAPGHSPLHF. Here the CDR3 DNA reads TGTGCCAGCAGAGCCCCGGGACATTCACCCCTCCACTTT.

J is TRBJ1-1 and V is TRBV6-5; D is undetermined. From germline, CDR1 is MNHEY and CDR2 SVGAGI. Trimming stripped 5 bases from V and 0 bases from J, with 10 bases between. This CDR3 contains 14 residues. The CDR3 bases are TGTGCCAGCAGTCGGACCTTCCTGAACACTGAAGCTTTCTTT. Translating it yields CASSRTFLNTEAFF.

The rearrangement joins TRBV6-1 to TRBJ2-7; possible D gene TRBD1, 6 bases. The CDR3 has 11 amino acids. The V end lost 7 bases, the J end lost 7 bases, and 11 bases lay between the germline ends. Germline assignment: CDR1 MNHNS and CDR2 SASEGT. In nucleotides, the CDR3 is TGTGCCAGCAATACAGGGTGGGAGCAGTACTTC. It yields the protein CASNTGWEQYF.

V is TRBV29-1 and J is TRBJ2-1, with TRBD2 matching over 12 bases. Germline CDR1 SQVTM, CDR2 ANQGSEA. This CDR3 is built from 16 residues. J gave up 8 bases and V 0 bases, and 8 bases lay outside the gene matches. CDR3 loop: CSVEDHGLAGWDEQFF. Here the CDR3 DNA reads TGCAGCGTTGAAGATCATGGACTAGCGGGATGGGATGAGCAGTTCTTC.

The V and J genes are TRBV18 and TRBJ1-1; D gene ambiguous. The germline V gene encodes CDR1 KGHSH and CDR2 LQKENI. The V and J ends lost 3 bases and 0 bases respectively, with 5 bases between them. The CDR3 is made up of 13 amino acids. The chain's CDR3 is CASSPDVNTEAFF. In nucleotides, the CDR3 is TGTGCCAGCTCACCCGATGTGAACACTGAAGCTTTCTTT.

The rearrangement joins TRBV6-1 to TRBJ2-7; 7 nucleotides align to TRBD1. V shed 5 bases and J 2 bases; nucleotides not matched to a gene: 3. The CDR3 runs 13 residues. CDR1 is MNHNS, CDR2 SASEGT, per germline. The DNA of the CDR3 is TGTGCCAGCAGTAGGGACAGCACCTACGAGCAGTACTTC. The encoded protein is CASSRDSTYEQYF.